Each of the 25 T cell receptor beta chains below was sequenced from the same sample in a study of human T cells and chemical hapten exposure listed by TCRdb under 2021. Explained via the paper, the time point label denotes: healthy volunteer bleed at 6 weeks. Total RNA was extracted from unfractionated whole blood collected in Tempus Blood RNA tubes. The library was built by means of RACE. Sequenced on a NextSeq 500. In TCRdb, the public reads were trimmed at Q25 with fastp and aligned with MiXCR, with productive beta chains retained. One record per CDR3 amino acid sequence lists the most common genes and DNA. Present in this sample are some 77,000 distinct CDR3 sequences, 7% to 9.5% of which were seen just once. Together, the top ten hold about 1.5% of the sample. The sequenced sample consisted of whole blood. The receptor set was obtained from a female donor in good health. Some clones in this sample may be carry-over from other donors' samples.

This clonotype was counted many times. The chain is built from TRBV20-1 and TRBJ2-3; D is ambiguous. The CDR3 is 11 amino acids. Germline CDR1 is DFQATT and CDR2 is SNEGSKA (reference sequence). V gave up 4 bases and J gave up 6 bases, with 8 bases separating them. CDR3 residues: CSANLGDTQYF. The DNA of the CDR3 is TGCAGTGCTAATTTAGGGGATACGCAGTATTTT.

In its sample, this clonotype was seen many times. The rearrangement joins TRBV20-1 to TRBJ2-3; D unresolved. Germline V CDR1 and CDR2: DFQATT, SNEGSKA (reference sequence). Trimming took 0 bases from V and 4 from J, leaving 11 bases between them. The CDR3 is 14 amino acids. This CDR3 is CSARDMVTSDTQYF. The CDR3, as DNA: TGCAGTGCTAGAGATATGGTCACGTCAGATACGCAGTATTTT.

V usage is TRBV4-1 and J usage is TRBJ1-2; TRBD1 matches at 9 bases. V lost 2 bases, J lost 2 bases, and 6 bases stayed unmatched. Germline-derived CDR1 and CDR2 are MGHRA and YSYEKL. This CDR3 is 16 amino acids long. The CDR3 nucleotides are TGCGCCAGCAGCCAACCGGACAGGGGCGAGAACTATGGCTACACCTTC. It specifies CASSQPDRGENYGYTF.

This clonotype was detected many times. J is TRBJ2-4 and V is TRBV2, with 15 nucleotides matching TRBD2. CDR1 SNHLY and CDR2 FYNNEI come from the germline V gene. There are 19 residues in the CDR3. The V and J ends lost 3 bases and 1 base, in that order; junction bases with no gene match: 7. CDR3 sequence (DNA): TGTGCCAGCAGTGAGCGGACTAGCGGGGGGGCCGGGGCCAAAAACATTCAGTACTTC. Residues: CASSERTSGGAGAKNIQYF.

This clonotype was seen many times. The chain joins TRBV27 to TRBJ2-2, with D maybe TRBD1 (5 bases). V lost 6 bases and J lost 7, with 9 bases in between. Germline assignment: CDR1 MNHEY and CDR2 SMNVEV (reference sequence). CDR3 length: 12 residues. Here the CDR3 DNA reads TGTGCCAGCAGGGTACAGGTCGGGGAGCTGTTTTTT. It yields the protein CASRVQVGELFF.

This clonotype was counted at least ten times. The V gene is TRBV6-2 or TRBV6-3, the J gene TRBJ2-7; D is tentatively TRBD1 or TRBD2 (6 bases each). The CDR3 contains 14 residues. V dropped 8 bases and J dropped 0 bases, with 14 bases sitting between them. Per the germline V gene, CDR1 is MNHEY and CDR2 is SVGEGT. The CDR3 here is CASRPWGASYEQYF. CDR3 nucleotide sequence: TGTGCCAGCCGCCCGTGGGGGGCCTCCTACGAGCAGTACTTC.

This clonotype was seen ten or more times. The chain employs TRBV6-2 or TRBV6-3 and TRBJ2-2; the match to TRBD1 covers 9 bases. The length of the CDR3 is 16 residues. CDR1 and CDR2 (germline): MNHEY, SVGEGT. The J segment lost 2 bases and the V segment lost 11 bases, leaving 12 bases of the junction unmatched. The CDR3 sequence is CAGQNGQGINTGELFF. CDR3 bases: TGTGCCGGACAGAATGGACAGGGGATAAACACCGGGGAGCTGTTTTTT.

A word on this clonotype: A much larger clone is a single base away; this may be a read error. V and J are TRBV12-3 or TRBV12-4 and TRBJ2-3; 10 bases line up with TRBD2. With V trimmed by 5 bases and J by 5 bases, 4 bases remained unmatched. The CDR3 contains 14 residues. This CDR3 reads CASSSGGGIDTQYF. The CDR3 nucleotides read TGTGCCAGCAGTAGCGGGGGGGGTATAGATACGCAGTATTTT.

The chain has TRBV12-3 or TRBV12-4 and TRBJ1-5; D not certain. The CDR3 totals 13 residues. Deletions cut 3 bases from V and 7 bases from J, with 10 bases between. The CDR3 sequence is CASSFVDPQPQHF. The CDR3 region has the DNA TGTGCCAGCAGTTTTGTGGATCCCCAGCCCCAGCATTTT.

The gene calls are TRBV12-3 or TRBV12-4 and TRBJ1-5; no clear D. This CDR3 is 13 amino acids long. The V and J ends lost 0 bases and 9 bases respectively, with 9 bases between them. The CDR3 here is CASSLAMEGPQHF. The DNA of the CDR3 is TGTGCCAGCAGTTTAGCGATGGAGGGGCCCCAGCATTTT.

This clonotype was picked up a small number of times. The J gene is TRBJ1-1, the V gene TRBV5-1; D not certain. CDR1 and CDR2 from the germline V gene are SGHRS and YFSETQ. This CDR3 comprises 13 residues. The V end lost 4 bases, the J end lost 0 bases, and 7 bases lay between the germline ends. CDR3 protein: CASSTAMNTEAFF. The CDR3 DNA reads as TGCGCCAGCAGCACAGCGATGAACACTGAAGCTTTCTTT.

This chain connects TRBV20-1 to TRBJ2-7; the match to TRBD2 covers 10 bases. V lost 5 bases to trimming and J lost 3 bases; unmatched junction nucleotides: 7. This CDR3 contains 14 residues. Germline CDR1 is DFQATT and CDR2 is SNEGSKA (reference sequence). CDR3 region: CSAGISGGHYEQYF. The CDR3 bases are TGCAGTGCTGGGATTAGCGGGGGGCACTACGAGCAGTACTTC.

This clonotype was counted many times. The chain joins TRBV20-1 to TRBJ2-7; 10 bases match TRBD2. In germline, CDR1 is DFQATT, CDR2 SNEGSKA (reference sequence). V was pared by 1 base and J by 4 bases, with 7 bases of the junction left unmatched. The CDR3 extends over 15 amino acids. The CDR3 nucleotides are TGCAGTGCTAGAGTGAAAGGGACTAGCGAGTACGAGCAGTACTTC. It translates to CSARVKGTSEYEQYF.

This clonotype was seen many times. This chain links TRBV9 with TRBJ1-1; D is ambiguous. The ends were cut back, 0 bases at V and 4 bases at J, with 7 bases in the middle. Germline loops: CDR1 SGDLS, CDR2 YYNGEE. The CDR3 contains 13 residues. CDR3 in DNA: TGTGCCAGCAGCGTAGCTACCGGCACTGAAGCTTTCTTT. Its translation is CASSVATGTEAFF.

Many counts were recorded for this clonotype. The chain links TRBV11-2 to TRBJ2-3, with 8 bases lining up with TRBD2. The trim removed 2 bases at V and 6 bases at J, leaving 7 bases unmatched. The germline gives CDR1 SGHAT, CDR2 FQNNGV. This CDR3 region has 15 residues. For the CDR3, the DNA is TGTGCCAGCAGCTTAAACGGGGGGGAGGGGGATACGCAGTATTTT. This translates into CASSLNGGEGDTQYF.

At least ten counts were recorded for this clonotype. In DNA, the CDR3 is TGTGCCAGCAGTTTGGGACAGGGCTACTATGGCTACACCTTC. Encoded protein: CASSLGQGYYGYTF. This chain connects TRBV27 to TRBJ1-2; TRBD1 matches at 9 bases. CDR3 length: 14 residues. V was clipped by 3 bases and J by 3 bases; unmatched bases: 2. Germline assignment: CDR1 MNHEY and CDR2 SMNVEV (reference sequence).

This clonotype was counted ten times or more. This chain links TRBV7-9 with TRBJ1-5, with 9 bases that match TRBD1. The V gene end was trimmed by 5 bases and the J gene end by 6 bases; junction bases not matched to a gene: 14. This CDR3 is 17 amino acids long. The germline CDR1 and CDR2 sequences are SEHNR and FQNEAQ (reference sequence). The CDR3 here is CASSRIIPGQGIQPQHF. The CDR3 region has the DNA TGTGCCAGCAGCCGCATTATACCGGGACAGGGCATTCAGCCCCAGCATTTT.

This clonotype was seen only a few times. The rearrangement links TRBV6-5 to TRBJ1-4, with D unclear. With 6 bases removed from V and 2 bases from J, the gap between germline ends came to 10 bases. From germline, CDR1 is MNHEY and CDR2 SVGAGI. The CDR3 spans 14 residues. CDR3 DNA: TGTGCCAGCAGCCCTGGAATGACTAATGAAAAACTGTTTTTT. Encoded protein: CASSPGMTNEKLFF.

In its sample, this clonotype was seen many times. The J gene is TRBJ1-1, the V gene TRBV29-1; possibly TRBD1 for D (5 bases). CDR3 length: 13 amino acids. V lost 1 base and J 3 bases, leaving 9 bases between the germline ends. Germline values: CDR1 SQVTM, CDR2 ANQGSEA. For the CDR3, the DNA is TGCAGCGTTGAAGTTGGGGGTGACACTGAAGCTTTCTTT. This gives the protein CSVEVGGDTEAFF.

The chain links TRBV3-1 to TRBJ1-1; D not resolved. The CDR3 has 14 amino acids. The V end was cut by 0 bases, the J end by 8 bases, with 13 bases between. CDR1 is LGHDT, CDR2 YNNKEL, per germline (reference sequence). CDR3 region: CASSQDRCGTEAFF. For the CDR3, the DNA is TGTGCCAGCAGCCAAGATCGGTGTGGAACCGAAGCTTTCTTT.

This clonotype was detected ten times or more. The V and J genes are TRBV4-3 and TRBJ2-5; 8 nucleotides align to TRBD1. V shed 0 bases, J shed 0 bases, and the junction held 12 bases outside the gene matches. The CDR3 extends over 19 amino acids. Germline CDR1 LGHNA, CDR2 YSLEER. As DNA, the CDR3 is TGCGCCAGCAGCCAAGATCGAGGTGACGGGACAGGTTACCAAGAGACCCAGTACTTC. It is translated as CASSQDRGDGTGYQETQYF.

This clonotype was counted between two and nine times. The J gene is TRBJ2-4, the V gene TRBV7-9; TRBD2 is a possible D gene (7 bases). The CDR3 spans 14 residues. The germline gives CDR1 SEHNR, CDR2 FQNEAQ (reference sequence). Trimming removed 3 bases at V and 5 bases at J, with 11 bases between. CDR3 sequence: CASSLGGLENIQYF. CDR3 bases: TGTGCCAGCAGCTTGGGGGGGCTCGAAAACATTCAGTACTTC.

This clonotype was counted at least ten times. The rearrangement uses TRBV4-2 and TRBJ2-6, with TRBD1 matching over 8 bases. The junction had 0 bases not matched to a gene; V was cut back by 2 bases and J by 0 bases. CDR1 and CDR2 from the germline V gene are LGHNA and YNFKEQ. This CDR3 is 16 amino acids long. CDR3 nucleotides: TGTGCCAGCAGCCAAACAGGGGGCTCTGGGGCCAACGTCCTGACTTTC. It encodes CASSQTGGSGANVLTF.

This clonotype has at least ten counts. The V call is TRBV20-1, the J call TRBJ1-5; D may be TRBD1 (6 bases). Germline CDR1 reads DFQATT; CDR2 reads SNEGSKA (reference sequence). CDR3 length: 13 amino acids. The V gene lost 3 bases and the J gene lost 3 bases, with 9 bases spanning the gap. CDR3 sequence (DNA): TGCAGTGCTAGGACAGGATCCAATCAGCCCCAGCATTTT. Translating it yields CSARTGSNQPQHF.

The chain recombines TRBV7-9 with TRBJ1-4; 10 positions agree with TRBD1. Germline V CDR1 and CDR2: SEHNR, FQNEAQ (reference sequence). The CDR3 spans 19 residues. After removal of 5 bases from V and 3 bases from J, the junction contained 15 bases not matched to a gene. The CDR3 coding sequence is TGTGCCAGCAGCCGAAAAACCGGGACAGGGGTGCTTTCTAATGAAAAACTGTTTTTT. The encoded protein is CASSRKTGTGVLSNEKLFF.